Each of the 23 T cell receptor beta chains below was sequenced from the same sample in a study of blood T cell repertoires in COVID-19 (dated by TCRdb to the early 2020s). Libraries were built with the immunoSEQ multiplex PCR assay. TCRdb limited this immuneACCESS table to in-frame rearrangements with V and J called. A share of clones is missing; checked studies link under half to unresolved V genes, and the rest is unexplained. For this sample there are about 160,000 clones; about 85% appear just once. Together, the top ten hold 3.3% of the sample. The sequenced sample consisted of peripheral blood. These receptors were collected from a human donor with acute or convalescent COVID-19. The donor label of this sample is uncertain.

The chain links TRBV5-3 to TRBJ1-2; the D is unclear. TRBV5-3 is an open reading frame, and its role is uncertain. This CDR3 comprises 16 residues. Trimming took 1 base from V and 2 from J, leaving 15 bases between them. CDR3 nucleotides: TGTGCCAGAAGCTTGCTGAATGTGGCCCGAAACTATGGCTACACCTTC. Amino acid sequence: CARSLLNVARNYGYTF.

The J gene is TRBJ1-3, the V gene TRBV9, with 7 bases that match TRBD1. Germline V gene lookup returns CDR1 SGDLS and CDR2 YYNGEE. V lost 4 bases, J lost 5 bases, and 21 bases stayed unmatched. This CDR3 comprises 19 residues. CDR3 DNA sequence: TGTGCCAGCAGCTCCTTCCGATGGACAGGCAAGCGAGTAAGAAACACCATATATTTT. Protein sequence: CASSSFRWTGKRVRNTIYF.

This sequence joins TRBV5-6 and TRBJ2-3, with D perhaps TRBD1 (6 bases). The V and J ends lost 4 bases and 2 bases respectively, with 11 bases between them. Germline V gives CDR1 SGHDT, CDR2 YYEEEE. This CDR3 spans 14 amino acids. The CDR3 sequence: CASSKGQPTDTQYF. CDR3 bases: TGTGCCAGCAGCAAAGGACAGCCCACAGATACGCAGTATTTT.

The gene calls are TRBV18 and TRBJ2-1, with a tentative D call TRBD2 (6 bases). The germline CDR1 and CDR2 sequences are KGHSH and LQKENI. V was clipped by 4 bases and J by 5 bases, with 6 bases between them. The CDR3 length is 12 residues. The CDR3 sequence: CASSRGDNEQFF. The CDR3 nucleotides read TGTGCCAGCTCACGGGGGGACAATGAGCAGTTCTTC. The full variable domain, with the rest looked up from reference TRBV18 and TRBJ2-1, is NAGVMQNPRHLVRRRGQEARLRCSPMKGHSHVYWYRQLPEEGLKFMVYLQKENIIDESGMPKERFSAEFPKEGPSILRIQQVVRGDSAAYFCASSRGDNEQFFGPGTRLTVL.

The chain carries TRBV5-6 and TRBJ1-1, with 9 bases lining up with TRBD1. Germline values: CDR1 SGHDT, CDR2 YYEEEE. Trimming removed 0 bases from V and 5 bases from J; junction bases left unmatched: 8. The CDR3 sequence is 16 residues long. The CDR3 DNA sequence: TGTGCCAGCAGCTTGGAACAGGGGGCAGGCTGGACTGAAGCTTTCTTT. Translated, it gives CASSLEQGAGWTEAFF.

The rearrangement joins TRBV7-9 to TRBJ1-2, with D unclear. This CDR3 has 17 amino acids. The germline V gene has CDR1 SEHNR and CDR2 FQNEAQ (reference sequence). V was pared by 1 base and J by 1 base, with 16 bases between. DNA of the CDR3: TGTGCCAGCAGCTTAGGGGTCACCCCAGCGCTTAACTATGGCTACACCTTC. Protein sequence: CASSLGVTPALNYGYTF. Complete variable domain (other parts from reference TRBV7-9 and TRBJ1-2): DTGVSQNPRHKITKRGQNVTFRCDPISEHNRLYWYRQTLGQGPEFLTYFQNEAQLEKSRLLSDRFSAERPKGSFSTLEIQRTEQGDSAMYLCASSLGVTPALNYGYTFGSGTRLTVV.

This rearrangement joins TRBV6-5 to TRBJ2-3; 8 bases agree with TRBD2. Germline CDR1 reads MNHEY; CDR2 reads SVGAGI. The V and J ends lost 5 bases and 5 bases, in that order; junction bases with no gene match: 9. The CDR3 consists of 15 residues. CDR3 nucleotide sequence: TGTGCCAGCAGTCCCCTGGCGGGGGGAGGAGATACGCAGTATTTT. It encodes CASSPLAGGGDTQYF.

The J gene is TRBJ2-5, the V gene TRBV1; the table's D gene call, TRBD2, was not cross checked with the DNA. TRBV1 is designated a pseudogene. The CDR3 consists of 18 residues. In nucleotides, the CDR3 is TGCACCAGCAGCCAAGATCTTACTAGCGGGGGACACCAAGAGACCCAGTACTTC. Amino acid sequence: CTSSQDLTSGGHQETQYF.

This clone was seen more than once but under ten times. The J gene is TRBJ2-1, the V gene TRBV10-1; TRBD2 matches at 8 bases. Germline CDR1 reads WNHNN; CDR2 reads SYGVQD (reference sequence). After removal of 1 base from V and 7 bases from J, the junction contained 12 bases not matched to a gene. The CDR3 extends over 17 amino acids. DNA of the CDR3: TGCGCCAGCAGTGAGTTAATGCTTGGACTAGCAGGGAATGAGCAGTTCTTC. It yields the protein CASSELMLGLAGNEQFF.

This clone was recorded only once. This chain links TRBV5-1 with TRBJ2-5; 10 bases align to TRBD2. Germline V lookup: CDR1 SGHRS, CDR2 YFSETQ. V dropped 1 base and J dropped 5; count of bases not matched to a gene: 2. This CDR3 is built from 14 residues. CDR3 region: CASSLTSGVETQYF. The DNA for the CDR3 is TGCGCCAGCAGCTTGACTAGCGGGGTGGAGACCCAGTACTTC.

The rearrangement joins TRBV5-8 to TRBJ1-5; TRBD1 might be the D (5 bases). Trimming left V 4 bases short and J 3 bases short, with 14 bases between. This CDR3 spans 15 amino acids. Germline lookup yields CDR1 SGHTS and CDR2 YDEGEE. CDR3 in DNA: TGTGCCAGCAGCCTAGGGGCCCGAAACAATCAGCCCCAGCATTTT. It encodes CASSLGARNNQPQHF.

In nucleotides, the CDR3 is TGTGCCAGCAGTGACGGGGTGCTTTATTCACCCCTCCACTTT. Amino acids: CASSDGVLYSPLHF. The chain couples TRBV7-6 to TRBJ1-6; D not certain. The CDR3 contains 14 residues. The V gene's germline CDR1 is SGHVS and CDR2 FNYEAQ. V was pared by 6 bases and J by 8 bases, with 14 bases between.

The rearrangement uses TRBV24-1 and TRBJ2-3; TRBD2 might be the D (7 bases). The CDR3 loop spans 16 amino acids. The germline CDR1 and CDR2 sequences are KGHDR and SFDVKD. Between the trimmed V and J ends, which lost 4 bases and 2 bases, there was a span of 15 bases. The CDR3 here is CATSDPAGADTDTQYF. CDR3 DNA: TGTGCCACCAGTGACCCGGCGGGGGCCGACACAGATACGCAGTATTTT.

The rearrangement joins TRBV5-1 to TRBJ2-2; possible D gene TRBD1, 6 bases. The germline gives CDR1 SGHRS, CDR2 YFSETQ. V was clipped by 3 bases and J by 5 bases, with 11 bases between them. The CDR3 is 14 amino acids. The CDR3 spells CASSSTGTTGELFF. The CDR3 coding sequence is TGCGCCAGCAGCTCTACAGGGACGACCGGGGAGCTGTTTTTT.

This clone was counted a single time. V is TRBV28 and J is TRBJ2-1; 8 nucleotides match TRBD2. The CDR3 loop spans 16 amino acids. The J segment lost 4 bases and the V segment lost 2 bases, leaving 7 bases of the junction unmatched. CDR1 and CDR2 from the germline V gene are MDHEN and SYDVKM. The DNA of the CDR3 is TGTGCCAGCAGTTTAGGGGGACTAGTCTTTTACAATGAGCAGTTCTTC. Encoded protein: CASSLGGLVFYNEQFF.

This rearrangement joins TRBV29-1 to TRBJ1-1; 7 bases are a match to TRBD1. The CDR3 has 13 amino acids. CDR1 is SQVTM, CDR2 ANQGSEA, per germline. J lost 4 bases, V lost 7 bases, and 9 bases had no gene match. CDR3: CSAKGGRGTEAFF. As DNA, the CDR3 is TGCAGCGCCAAAGGGGGCCGGGGCACTGAAGCTTTCTTT.

The rearrangement links TRBV11-3 to TRBJ2-7, with 7 bases lining up with TRBD1. Germline-derived CDR1 and CDR2 are SGHNT and YENEEA. This CDR3 has 14 residues. The trim removed 8 bases at V and 4 bases at J, leaving 11 bases unmatched. CDR3 bases: TGTGCCAGCCAACAGGGGACAGAGCTATACGAGCAGTACTTC. As protein: CASQQGTELYEQYF.

V and J are TRBV7-2 and TRBJ1-2, with no clear D. The CDR3 covers 14 residues. The germline V and J ends were trimmed by 2 bases and 8 bases, with 15 bases remaining between them. Germline CDR1 is SGHTA and CDR2 is FQGNSA. The DNA for the CDR3 is TGTGCCAGCAGCTTACCCGCCTCAAGTCAGGGCTACACCTTC. Translated, it gives CASSLPASSQGYTF.

V and J are TRBV5-4 and TRBJ2-1, with D perhaps matching TRBD1 (6 bases). Germline loops: CDR1 SGHNT, CDR2 YYREEE (reference sequence). V lost 4 bases and J 6 bases, leaving 11 bases between the germline ends. The CDR3 spans 13 residues. CDR3 DNA sequence: TGTGCCAGCAGCCCTCCCAGGGGCAATGAGCAGTTCTTC. It specifies CASSPPRGNEQFF.

The J gene is TRBJ1-5, the V gene TRBV19; 7 bases line up with TRBD1. The germline CDR1 and CDR2 sequences are LNHDA and SQIVND (reference sequence). The CDR3 loop spans 17 amino acids. Losses at the gene ends were 3 bases for V and 2 bases for J; bases not matched to a gene: 10. The CDR3 loop is CASSIRQGERGNQPQHF. The CDR3 coding sequence is TGTGCCAGTAGTATTCGGCAGGGGGAGAGAGGCAATCAGCCCCAGCATTTT.

This clone was picked up a small number of times. This chain joins TRBV4-1 and TRBJ1-3; D is uncertain. V gave up 0 bases and J gave up 5 bases, with 5 bases separating them. The CDR3 has 13 residues. The germline V gene has CDR1 MGHRA and CDR2 YSYEKL. DNA for the CDR3: TGCGCCAGCAGCCAAGATAATCGAAACACCATATATTTT. As protein: CASSQDNRNTIYF.

The chain joins TRBV18 to TRBJ2-3; maybe TRBD2 (8 bases). CDR1 is KGHSH, CDR2 LQKENI, per germline. CDR3 length: 16 residues. V was clipped by 3 bases and J by 3 bases, with 16 bases between them. In nucleotides, the CDR3 is TGTGCCAGCTCACCCCGGGAGGGGGCAGGTACAGATACGCAGTATTTT. Amino acid sequence: CASSPREGAGTDTQYF. Filled out from reference TRBV18 and TRBJ2-3, the complete variable domain reads NAGVMQNPRHLVRRRGQEARLRCSPMKGHSHVYWYRQLPEEGLKFMVYLQKENIIDESGMPKERFSAEFPKEGPSILRIQQVVRGDSAAYFCASSPREGAGTDTQYFGPGTRLTVL.

V and J are TRBV9 and TRBJ1-4, with D tentatively TRBD1 (6 bases). Trimming left V 4 bases short and J 5 bases short, with 15 bases between. There are 15 residues in the CDR3. Germline-derived CDR1 and CDR2 are SGDLS and YYNGEE. CDR3 region: CASSPLTGANEKLFF. CDR3 nucleotides: TGTGCCAGCAGCCCACTGACAGGCGCAAATGAAAAACTGTTTTTT.